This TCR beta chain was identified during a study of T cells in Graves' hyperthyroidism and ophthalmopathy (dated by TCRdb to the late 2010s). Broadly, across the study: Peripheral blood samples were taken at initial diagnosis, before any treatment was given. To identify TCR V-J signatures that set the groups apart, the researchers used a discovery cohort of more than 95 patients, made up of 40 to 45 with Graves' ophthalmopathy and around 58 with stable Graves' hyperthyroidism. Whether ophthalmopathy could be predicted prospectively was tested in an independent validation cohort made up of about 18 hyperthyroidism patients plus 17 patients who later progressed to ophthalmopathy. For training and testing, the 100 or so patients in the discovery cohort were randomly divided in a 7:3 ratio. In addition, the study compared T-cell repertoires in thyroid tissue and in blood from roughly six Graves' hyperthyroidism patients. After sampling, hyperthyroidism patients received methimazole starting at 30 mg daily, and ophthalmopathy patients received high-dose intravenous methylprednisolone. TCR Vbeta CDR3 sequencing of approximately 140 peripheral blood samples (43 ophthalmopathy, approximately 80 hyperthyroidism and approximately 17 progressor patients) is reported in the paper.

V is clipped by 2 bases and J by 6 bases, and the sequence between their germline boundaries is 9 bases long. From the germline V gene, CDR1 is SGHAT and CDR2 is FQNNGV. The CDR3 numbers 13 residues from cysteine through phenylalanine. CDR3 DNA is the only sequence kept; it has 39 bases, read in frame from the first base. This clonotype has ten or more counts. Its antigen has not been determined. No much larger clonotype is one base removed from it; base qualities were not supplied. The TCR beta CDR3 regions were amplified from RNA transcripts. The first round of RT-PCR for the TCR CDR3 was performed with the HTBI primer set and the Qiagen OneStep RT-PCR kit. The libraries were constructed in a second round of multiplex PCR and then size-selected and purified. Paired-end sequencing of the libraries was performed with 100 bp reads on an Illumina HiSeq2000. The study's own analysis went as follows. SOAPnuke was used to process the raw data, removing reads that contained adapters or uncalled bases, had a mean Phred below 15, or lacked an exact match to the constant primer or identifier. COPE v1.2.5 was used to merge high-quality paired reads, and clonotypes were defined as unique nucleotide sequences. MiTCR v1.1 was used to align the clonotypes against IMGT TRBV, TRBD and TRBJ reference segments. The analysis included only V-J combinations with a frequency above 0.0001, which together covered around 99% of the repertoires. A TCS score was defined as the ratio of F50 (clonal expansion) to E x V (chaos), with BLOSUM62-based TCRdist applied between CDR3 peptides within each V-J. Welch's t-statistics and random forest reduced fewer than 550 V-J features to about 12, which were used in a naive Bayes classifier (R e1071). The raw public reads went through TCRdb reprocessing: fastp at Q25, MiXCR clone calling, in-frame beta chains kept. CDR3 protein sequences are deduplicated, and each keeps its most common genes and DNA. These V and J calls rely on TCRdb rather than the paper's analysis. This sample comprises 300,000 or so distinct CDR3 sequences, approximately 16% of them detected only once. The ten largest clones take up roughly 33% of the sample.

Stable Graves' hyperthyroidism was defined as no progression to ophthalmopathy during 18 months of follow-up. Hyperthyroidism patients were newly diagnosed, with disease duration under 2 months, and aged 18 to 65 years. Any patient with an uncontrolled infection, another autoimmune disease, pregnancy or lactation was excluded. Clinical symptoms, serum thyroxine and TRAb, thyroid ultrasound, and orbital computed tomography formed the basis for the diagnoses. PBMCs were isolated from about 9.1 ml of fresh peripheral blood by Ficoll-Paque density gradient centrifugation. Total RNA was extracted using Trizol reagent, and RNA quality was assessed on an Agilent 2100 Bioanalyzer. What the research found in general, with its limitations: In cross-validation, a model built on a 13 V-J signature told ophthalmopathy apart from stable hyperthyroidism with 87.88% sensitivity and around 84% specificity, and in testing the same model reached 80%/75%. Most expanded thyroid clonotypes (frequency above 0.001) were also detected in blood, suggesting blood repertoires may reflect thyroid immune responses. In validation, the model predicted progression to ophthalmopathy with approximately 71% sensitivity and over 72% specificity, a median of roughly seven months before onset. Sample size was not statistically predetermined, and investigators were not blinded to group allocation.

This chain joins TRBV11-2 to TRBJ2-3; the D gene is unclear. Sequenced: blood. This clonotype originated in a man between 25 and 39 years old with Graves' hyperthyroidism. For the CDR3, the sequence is CASSLNLIDTQYF. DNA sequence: TGTGCCAGCAGCTTAAACCTGATTGATACGCAGTATTTT.